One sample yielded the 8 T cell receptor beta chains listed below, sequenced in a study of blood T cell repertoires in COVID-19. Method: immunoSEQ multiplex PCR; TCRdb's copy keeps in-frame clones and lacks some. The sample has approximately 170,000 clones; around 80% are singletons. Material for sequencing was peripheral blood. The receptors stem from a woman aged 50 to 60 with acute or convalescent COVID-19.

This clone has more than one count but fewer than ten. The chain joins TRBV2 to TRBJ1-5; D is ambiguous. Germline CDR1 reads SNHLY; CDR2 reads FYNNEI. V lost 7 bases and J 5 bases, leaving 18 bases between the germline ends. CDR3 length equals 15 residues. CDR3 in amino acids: CASKRGLAGYQPQHF. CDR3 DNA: TGTGCCAGCAAGAGAGGGCTAGCCGGGTATCAGCCCCAGCATTTT.

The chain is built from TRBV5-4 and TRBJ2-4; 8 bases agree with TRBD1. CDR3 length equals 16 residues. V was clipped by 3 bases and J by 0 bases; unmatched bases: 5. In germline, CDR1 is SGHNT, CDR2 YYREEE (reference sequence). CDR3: CASSSGQGIAKNIQYF. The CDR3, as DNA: TGTGCCAGCAGCTCTGGACAGGGTATAGCCAAAAACATTCAGTACTTC.

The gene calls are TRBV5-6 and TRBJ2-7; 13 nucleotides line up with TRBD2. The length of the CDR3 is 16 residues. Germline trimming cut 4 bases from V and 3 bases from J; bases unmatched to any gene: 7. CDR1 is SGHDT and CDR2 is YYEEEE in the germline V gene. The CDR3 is CASSPGTSGMGYEQYF. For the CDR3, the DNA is TGTGCCAGCAGCCCCGGGACTAGCGGGATGGGCTACGAGCAGTACTTC.

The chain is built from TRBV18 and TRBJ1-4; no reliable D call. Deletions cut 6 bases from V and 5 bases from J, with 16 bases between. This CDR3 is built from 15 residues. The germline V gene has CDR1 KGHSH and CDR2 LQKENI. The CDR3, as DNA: TGTGCCAGCTCCCTGCTGGAGGCCGCAAATGAAAAACTGTTTTTT. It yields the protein CASSLLEAANEKLFF.

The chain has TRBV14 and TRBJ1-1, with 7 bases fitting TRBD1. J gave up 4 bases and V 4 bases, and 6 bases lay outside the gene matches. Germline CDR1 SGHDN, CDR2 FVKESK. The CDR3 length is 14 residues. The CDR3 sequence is CASSRDRVSTEAFF. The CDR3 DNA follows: TGTGCCAGCAGCCGAGACAGGGTCAGCACTGAAGCTTTCTTT.

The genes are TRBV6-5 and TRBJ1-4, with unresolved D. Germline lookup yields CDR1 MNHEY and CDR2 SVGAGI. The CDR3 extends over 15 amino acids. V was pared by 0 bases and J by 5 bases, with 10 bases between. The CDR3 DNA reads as TGTGCCAGCAGTTACTCGAGTGGGCTCAATGAAAAACTGTTTTTT. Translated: CASSYSSGLNEKLFF.

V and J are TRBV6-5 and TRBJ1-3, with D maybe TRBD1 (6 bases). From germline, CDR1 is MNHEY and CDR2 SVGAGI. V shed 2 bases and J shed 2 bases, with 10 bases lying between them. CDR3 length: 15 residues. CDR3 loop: CASSYTTGPGNTIYF. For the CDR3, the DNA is TGTGCCAGCAGTTACACAACAGGGCCTGGAAACACCATATATTTT.

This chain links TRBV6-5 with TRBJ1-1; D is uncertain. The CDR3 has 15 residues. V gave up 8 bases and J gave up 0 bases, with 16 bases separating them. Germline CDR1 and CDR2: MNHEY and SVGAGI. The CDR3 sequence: CASLASRAMNTEAFF. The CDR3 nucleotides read TGTGCCAGCCTTGCCTCGAGGGCGATGAACACTGAAGCTTTCTTT.